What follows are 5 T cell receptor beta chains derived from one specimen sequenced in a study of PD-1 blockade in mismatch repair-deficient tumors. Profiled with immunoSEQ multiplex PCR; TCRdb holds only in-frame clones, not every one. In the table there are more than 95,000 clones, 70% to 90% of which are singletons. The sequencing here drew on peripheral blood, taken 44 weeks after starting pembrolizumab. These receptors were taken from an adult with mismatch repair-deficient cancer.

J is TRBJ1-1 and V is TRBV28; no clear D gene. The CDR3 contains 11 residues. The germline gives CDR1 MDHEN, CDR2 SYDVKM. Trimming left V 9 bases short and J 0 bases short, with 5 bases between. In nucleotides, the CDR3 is TGTGCCAGTACGGTGAACACTGAAGCTTTCTTT. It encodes CASTVNTEAFF.

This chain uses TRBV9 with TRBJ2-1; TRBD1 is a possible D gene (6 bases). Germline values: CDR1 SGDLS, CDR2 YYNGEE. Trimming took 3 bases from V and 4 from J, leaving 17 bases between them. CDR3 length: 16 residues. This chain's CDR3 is CASSGTQGFGYNEQFF. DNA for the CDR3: TGTGCCAGCAGCGGGACACAGGGTTTTGGATACAATGAGCAGTTCTTC.

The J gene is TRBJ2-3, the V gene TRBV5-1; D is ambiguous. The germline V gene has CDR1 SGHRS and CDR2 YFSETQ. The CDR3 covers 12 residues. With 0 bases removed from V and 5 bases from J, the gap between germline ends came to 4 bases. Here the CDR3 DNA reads TGCGCCAGCAGCTTGGAGGGAGATACGCAGTATTTT. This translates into CASSLEGDTQYF.

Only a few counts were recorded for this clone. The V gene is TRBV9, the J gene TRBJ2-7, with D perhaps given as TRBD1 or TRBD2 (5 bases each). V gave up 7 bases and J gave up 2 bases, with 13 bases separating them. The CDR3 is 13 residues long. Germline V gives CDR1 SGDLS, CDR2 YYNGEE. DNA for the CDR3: TGTGCCAGCGGGGCAGGGACCCCCTACGAGCAGTACTTC. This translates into CASGAGTPYEQYF.

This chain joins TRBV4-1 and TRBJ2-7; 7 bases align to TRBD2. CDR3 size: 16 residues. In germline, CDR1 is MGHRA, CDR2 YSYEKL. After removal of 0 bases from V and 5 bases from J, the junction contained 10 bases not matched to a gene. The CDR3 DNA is TGCGCCAGCAGCCAAGAGGGGGTTGGGCTAGCGGACGAGCAGTACTTC. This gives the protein CASSQEGVGLADEQYF.